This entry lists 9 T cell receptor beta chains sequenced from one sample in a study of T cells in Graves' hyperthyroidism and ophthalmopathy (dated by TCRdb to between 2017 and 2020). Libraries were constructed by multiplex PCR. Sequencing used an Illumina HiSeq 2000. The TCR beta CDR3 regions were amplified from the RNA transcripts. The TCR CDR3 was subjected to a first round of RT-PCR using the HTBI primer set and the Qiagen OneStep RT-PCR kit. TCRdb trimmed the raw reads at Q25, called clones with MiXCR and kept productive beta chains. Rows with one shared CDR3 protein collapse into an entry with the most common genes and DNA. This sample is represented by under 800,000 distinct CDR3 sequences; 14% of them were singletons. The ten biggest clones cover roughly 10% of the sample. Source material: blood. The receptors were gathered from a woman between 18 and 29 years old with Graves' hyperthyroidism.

The CDR3 sequence: CASSLPGGDYGYTF. The CDR3 nucleotides are TGTGCCAGCAGCTTACCGGGGGGTGACTATGGCTACACCTTC. V and J are TRBV7-9 and TRBJ1-2, with a tentative D call TRBD1 (5 bases). The CDR3 has 14 amino acids. The germline V gene has CDR1 SEHNR and CDR2 FQNEAQ (reference sequence). The germline V and J ends were trimmed by 2 bases and 3 bases, with 10 bases remaining between them. Based on the CDR3 plus reference TRBV7-9 and TRBJ1-2, the full variable domain is DTGVSQNPRHKITKRGQNVTFRCDPISEHNRLYWYRQTLGQGPEFLTYFQNEAQLEKSRLLSDRFSAERPKGSFSTLEIQRTEQGDSAMYLCASSLPGGDYGYTFGSGTRLTVV.

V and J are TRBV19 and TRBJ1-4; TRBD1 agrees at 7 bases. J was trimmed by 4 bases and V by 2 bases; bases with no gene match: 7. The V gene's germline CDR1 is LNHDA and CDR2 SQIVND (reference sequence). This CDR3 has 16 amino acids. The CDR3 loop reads CASSIRPGQINEKLFF. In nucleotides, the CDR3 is TGTGCCAGTAGTATACGACCGGGACAGATTAATGAAAAACTGTTTTTT.

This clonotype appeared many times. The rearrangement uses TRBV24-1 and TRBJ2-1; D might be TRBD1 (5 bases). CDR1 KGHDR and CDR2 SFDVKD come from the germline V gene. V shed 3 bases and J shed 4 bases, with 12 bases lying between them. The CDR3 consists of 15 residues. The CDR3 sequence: CATSDVTKGYNEQFF. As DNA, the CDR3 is TGTGCCACCAGTGATGTAACAAAGGGGTACAATGAGCAGTTCTTC.

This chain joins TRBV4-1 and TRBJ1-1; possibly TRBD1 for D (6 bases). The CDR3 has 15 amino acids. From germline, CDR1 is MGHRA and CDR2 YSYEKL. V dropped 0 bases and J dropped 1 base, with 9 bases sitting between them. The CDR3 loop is CASSQEGGGNTEAFF. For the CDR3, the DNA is TGCGCCAGCAGCCAAGAGGGAGGGGGGAACACTGAAGCTTTCTTT.

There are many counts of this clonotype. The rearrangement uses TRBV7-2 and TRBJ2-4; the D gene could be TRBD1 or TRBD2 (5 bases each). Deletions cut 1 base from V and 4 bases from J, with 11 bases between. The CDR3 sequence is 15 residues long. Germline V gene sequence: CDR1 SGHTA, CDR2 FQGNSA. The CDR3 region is CASSLELGRKNIQYF. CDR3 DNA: TGTGCCAGCAGCTTAGAGTTGGGACGGAAAAACATTCAGTACTTC.

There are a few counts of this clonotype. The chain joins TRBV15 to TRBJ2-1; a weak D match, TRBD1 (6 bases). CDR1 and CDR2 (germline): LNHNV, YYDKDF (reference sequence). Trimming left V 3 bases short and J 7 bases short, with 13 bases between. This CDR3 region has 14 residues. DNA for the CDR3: TGTGCCACCAGCAGCGGACAGATCCCAAATGAGCAGTTCTTC. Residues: CATSSGQIPNEQFF.

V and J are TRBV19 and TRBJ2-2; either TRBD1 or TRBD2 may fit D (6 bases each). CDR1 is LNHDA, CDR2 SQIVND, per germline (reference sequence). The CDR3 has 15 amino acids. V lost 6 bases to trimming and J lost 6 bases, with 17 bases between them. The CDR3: CASRRDNSSPGELFF. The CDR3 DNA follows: TGTGCCAGTAGGCGGGACAACAGCAGCCCCGGGGAGCTGTTTTTT.

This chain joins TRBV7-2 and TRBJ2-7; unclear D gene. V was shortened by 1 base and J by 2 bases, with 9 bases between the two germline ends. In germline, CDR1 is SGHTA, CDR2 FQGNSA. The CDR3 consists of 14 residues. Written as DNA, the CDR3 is TGTGCCAGCAGCTTAGAGCCCAGGCCCTACGAGCAGTACTTC. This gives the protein CASSLEPRPYEQYF.

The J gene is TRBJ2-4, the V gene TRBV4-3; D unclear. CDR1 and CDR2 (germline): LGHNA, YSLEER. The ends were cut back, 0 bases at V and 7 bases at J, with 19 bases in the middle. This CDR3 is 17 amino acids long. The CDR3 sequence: CASSQEGLRGGSNIQYF. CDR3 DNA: TGCGCCAGCAGCCAAGAGGGGTTGCGCGGTGGTAGCAACATTCAGTACTTC.